Following are 26 T cell receptor beta chains from one sample sequenced in a study of blood T cells in healthy people across ages. Through a sample-barcoded 5' primer and a J-beta primer mix, a second PCR was run for 7 to 11 cycles. TCRdb analysed the 5' RACE reads with MiXCR anew, one entry per CDR3 protein. The table lists 780,000 or so distinct CDR3 sequences, about 48% of them singletons. Sequenced: blood. The receptors were sampled from an older man in good health.

The chain uses TRBV4-2 and TRBJ2-7; 7 bases align to TRBD1. The CDR3 has 18 residues. CDR1 is LGHNA and CDR2 is YNFKEQ in the germline V gene. V was pared by 0 bases and J by 3 bases, with 14 bases of the junction left unmatched. For the CDR3, the DNA is TGTGCCAGCAGCCAAGAATTCGTTGGGACAGAGAAGGGCTACGAGCAGTACTTC. This sequence encodes CASSQEFVGTEKGYEQYF.

This clonotype was detected a few times. J is TRBJ1-2 and V is TRBV2; the match to TRBD1 covers 9 bases. Per the germline V gene, CDR1 is SNHLY and CDR2 is FYNNEI. CDR3 length: 18 amino acids. The ends lost 2 bases at V and 4 bases at J; junction bases unmatched: 14. DNA of the CDR3: TGTGCCAGCAGTGAAAATCCCGGGACAGGGACACAACGCTATGGCTACACCTTC. Amino acids: CASSENPGTGTQRYGYTF. Variable domain in full (rest from reference TRBV2 and TRBJ1-2): EPEVTQTPSHQVTQMGQEVILRCVPISNHLYFYWYRQILGQKVEFLVSFYNNEISEKSEIFDDQFSVERPDGSNFTLKIRSTKLEDSAMYFCASSENPGTGTQRYGYTFGSGTRLTVV.

The chain's CDR3 is CASSLHNPSGYNEQYF. The CDR3 region has the DNA TGTGCCAGCAGCTTACATAACCCTAGCGGTTACAATGAGCAGTACTTC. V and J are TRBV11-1 and TRBJ2-5; 7 nucleotides agree with TRBD2. Germline V gives CDR1 SGHAT, CDR2 FQDESV (reference sequence). The V segment lost 2 bases and the J segment 11 bases; nucleotides outside the gene matches: 17. This CDR3 region has 16 residues.

This sequence joins TRBV20-1 and TRBJ2-1, with TRBD2 matching 12 bases. This CDR3 is 15 amino acids long. CDR1 and CDR2 from the germline V gene are DFQATT and SNEGSKA (reference sequence). Unmatched junction bases numbered 3, after V lost 1 base and J lost 5 bases. CDR3 amino acids: CSARARTSGNNEQFF. The CDR3 DNA reads as TGCAGTGCTAGAGCCAGGACTAGCGGGAACAATGAGCAGTTCTTC.

V gene TRBV11-2 combines with J gene TRBJ1-1, with unresolved D. Germline CDR1 SGHAT, CDR2 FQNNGV. The CDR3 extends over 12 amino acids. V lost 2 bases and J lost 4, with 5 bases in between. CDR3 sequence reads: CASSLRSTEAFF. CDR3 coding DNA: TGTGCCAGCAGCTTAAGGTCCACTGAAGCTTTCTTT. Full variable domain (remainder filled in from reference TRBV11-2 and TRBJ1-1): EAGVAQSPRYKIIEKRQSVAFWCNPISGHATLYWYQQILGQGPKLLIQFQNNGVVDDSQLPKDRFSAERLKGVDSTLKIQPAKLEDSAVYLCASSLRSTEAFFGQGTRLTVV.

This clonotype turned up a few times. The chain recombines TRBV9 with TRBJ2-7; TRBD2 is a possible D gene (6 bases). Germline lookup yields CDR1 SGDLS and CDR2 YYNGEE. The CDR3 consists of 14 residues. Trimming pared 4 bases from V and 1 base from J, leaving 12 bases between. This CDR3 is CASSLLSGSYEQYF. The DNA for the CDR3 is TGTGCCAGCAGCCTCCTTAGCGGTTCCTACGAGCAGTACTTC.

This clonotype occurred a few times. The chain employs TRBV18 and TRBJ2-7, with D unclear. With 5 bases removed from V and 7 bases from J, the gap between germline ends came to 12 bases. Germline CDR1 KGHSH, CDR2 LQKENI. The CDR3 is 12 amino acids. The CDR3 DNA follows: TGTGCCAGCTCATTGGGTCAAAGGGAGCAGTACTTC. Translated, it gives CASSLGQREQYF.

The sample holds a few counts of this clonotype. The chain combines TRBV24-1 with TRBJ2-3; 9 positions agree with TRBD2. The CDR3 totals 15 residues. Per the germline V gene, CDR1 is KGHDR and CDR2 is SFDVKD. V trimming: 5 bases; J trimming: 0 bases; junction bases outside the gene matches: 2. CDR3 DNA sequence: TGTGCCACCAGTGGTCTAGCGGGAAGCACAGATACGCAGTATTTT. Amino acids: CATSGLAGSTDTQYF.

This clonotype was seen many times. The junction does not match germline at one end; this may be a read error. V is TRBV20-1 and J is TRBJ2-7, with 9 positions matching TRBD1. CDR1 and CDR2 from the germline V gene are DFQATT and SNEGSKA (reference sequence). The CDR3 runs to 15 residues. The CDR3 DNA reads as TGCAGTGCCAGAGGGCAAGTGACAGGGGGTGGAGAGCAGTACTTC. Its protein is CSARGQVTGGGEQYF.

The J gene is TRBJ2-1, the V gene TRBV11-2, with unresolved D. Per the germline V gene, CDR1 is SGHAT and CDR2 is FQNNGV. The CDR3 is made up of 15 amino acids. Trimming left V 5 bases short and J 0 bases short, with 11 bases between. CDR3 DNA sequence: TGTGCCAGCAGCATCACTCGGAGCTCCTACAATGAGCAGTTCTTC. As protein: CASSITRSSYNEQFF.

About this clonotype itself: At one end the junction does not follow the germline gene, possibly because of a read error. The chain is built from TRBV6-2 or TRBV6-3 and TRBJ1-1, with D maybe TRBD1 (5 bases). Germline loops: CDR1 MNHEY, CDR2 SVGEGT. This CDR3 region has 13 residues. CDR3 DNA sequence: TGTGCCAGCATAAGCCAGGGAAACAATGAAGCTTTCTTT. Translating it yields CASISQGNNEAFF.

The V and J genes are TRBV12-3 or TRBV12-4 and TRBJ1-6; D perhaps matches TRBD1 (5 bases). The CDR3 is 13 amino acids. Trimming left V 6 bases short and J 10 bases short, with 13 bases between. The CDR3 spells CASRTRGGSPLHF. The DNA of the CDR3 is TGTGCCAGCAGGACACGCGGGGGGTCACCCCTCCACTTT.

The V and J genes are TRBV5-6 and TRBJ2-5, with 7 bases matching TRBD1. Matching the DNA end better, TRBJ2-7 makes the J call doubtful. The CDR3 contains 14 residues. CDR1 SGHDT and CDR2 YYEEEE come from the germline V gene. The CDR3 loop reads CASSFRDRWVEQYF. CDR3 sequence (DNA): TGTGCCAGCAGCTTCCGGGACAGATGGGTCGAGCAGTACTTC.

The chain links TRBV20-1 to TRBJ2-3; D ambiguous. There are 11 residues in the CDR3. The V end was cut by 0 bases, the J end by 11 bases, with 9 bases between. Germline V lookup: CDR1 DFQATT, CDR2 SNEGSKA (reference sequence). The CDR3 region is CSARDNRRQYF. The CDR3 region has the DNA TGCAGTGCTAGAGATAACCGGAGGCAGTATTTT.

The rearrangement links TRBV27 to TRBJ2-7; 9 bases map to TRBD1. Germline-derived CDR1 and CDR2 are MNHEY and SMNVEV (reference sequence). Germline trimming cut 5 bases from V and 3 bases from J; bases unmatched to any gene: 11. The CDR3 length is 16 residues. The CDR3 DNA reads as TGTGCCAGCAGTCGTTTCCCCGGGACAGGGCGCTACGAGCAGTACTTC. Its translation: CASSRFPGTGRYEQYF.

The rearrangement uses TRBV7-2 and TRBJ1-2, with 8 bases aligning to TRBD1. The CDR3 extends over 14 amino acids. Looked up from germline, CDR1 is SGHTA and CDR2 is FQGNSA. The V and J ends lost 4 bases and 5 bases, in that order; junction bases with no gene match: 6. CDR3 DNA: TGTGCCAGCAGCTACCCAGGGGGCGGTTATGGCTACACCTTC. Its translation is CASSYPGGGYGYTF.

This clonotype showed up just a few times. The chain has TRBV4-2 and TRBJ2-1, with TRBD2 matching 11 bases. In germline, CDR1 is LGHNA, CDR2 YNFKEQ. V lost 4 bases, J lost 4 bases, and 6 bases stayed unmatched. CDR3 length: 16 residues. The chain's CDR3 is CASSPQRTSGYNEQFF. CDR3 nucleotide sequence: TGTGCCAGCAGCCCACAGCGGACTAGCGGGTACAATGAGCAGTTCTTC.

The V gene is TRBV6-1, the J gene TRBJ2-7; 7 nucleotides agree with TRBD1. The CDR3 runs 20 residues. Germline trimming cut 7 bases from V and 5 bases from J; bases unmatched to any gene: 29. Germline V lookup: CDR1 MNHNS, CDR2 SASEGT. The DNA of the CDR3 is TGTGCCAGCACCAAAATTAGACCCGGGACCAGGGGGTCCGGGTTCAACGAGCAGTACTTC. This codes for CASTKIRPGTRGSGFNEQYF.

This clonotype occurred a few times. In nucleotides, the CDR3 is TGTGCCAGCAGCCAAGTGGGACTCCCCTCCTACGAGCAGTACTTC. Amino acids: CASSQVGLPSYEQYF. The genes are TRBV3-1 and TRBJ2-7; possibly TRBD2 for D (6 bases). V lost 1 base, J lost 0 bases, and 10 bases lay in between. Germline V gene sequence: CDR1 LGHDT, CDR2 YNNKEL (reference sequence). The length of the CDR3 is 15 residues.

The chain couples TRBV3-1 to TRBJ2-5; 11 nucleotides line up with TRBD1. The DNA end is more similar to TRBJ2-7, so the J call may be wrong. This CDR3 spans 14 amino acids. Germline assignment: CDR1 LGHDT and CDR2 YNNKEL (reference sequence). This CDR3 reads CASSQGGTGGEQYF. The CDR3 DNA sequence: TGTGCCAGCAGCCAGGGCGGGACAGGGGGCGAGCAGTACTTC.

The chain recombines TRBV6-6 with TRBJ2-4; no definite D call. The tail of the sequence fits TRBJ2-7 better, so the J call may be wrong. Germline lookup yields CDR1 MNHNY and CDR2 SVGAGI (reference sequence). The CDR3 runs to 14 residues. In DNA form, the CDR3 reads TGTGCCAGCAGTTACTCGTCCGGTGCCTACGAGCAGTACTTC. This sequence encodes CASSYSSGAYEQYF.

V usage is TRBV11-2 and J usage is TRBJ1-2, with 7 bases fitting TRBD1. Looked up from germline, CDR1 is SGHAT and CDR2 is FQNNGV. The CDR3 is 17 residues long. Losses at the gene ends were 0 bases for V and 7 bases for J; bases not matched to a gene: 14. As DNA, the CDR3 is TGTGCCAGCAGCTTAGACCTACACAGGGGCCTCGGCCGTGGCTACACCTTC. Its translation: CASSLDLHRGLGRGYTF.

V usage is TRBV5-1 and J usage is TRBJ2-1, with TRBD2 identical over 14 bases. J gave up 10 bases and V 3 bases, and 12 bases lay outside the gene matches. Looked up from germline, CDR1 is SGHRS and CDR2 is YFSETQ. The CDR3 consists of 17 residues. CDR3 protein: CASSSFPGLAGVGEQFF. CDR3 DNA: TGCGCCAGCAGCTCATTCCCGGGACTAGCGGGAGTGGGGGAGCAGTTCTTC.

As for this clonotype: A much larger clone is a single base away; this may be a read error. V is TRBV4-2 and J is TRBJ2-2, with 7 bases that match TRBD1. Germline V lookup: CDR1 LGHNA, CDR2 YNFKEQ. The CDR3 runs 16 residues. The CDR3 sequence: CASSPWDSANAGELFF. CDR3 coding DNA: TGTGCCAGCAGCCCGTGGGACAGCGCGAACGCCGGGGAGCTGTTTTTT.

This clonotype was detected only a few times. The chain employs TRBV5-1 and TRBJ2-1; either TRBD1 or TRBD2 may supply D (5 bases each). This CDR3 spans 15 amino acids. Trimming stripped 2 bases from V and 14 bases from J, with 23 bases between. Germline V gene lookup returns CDR1 SGHRS and CDR2 YFSETQ. CDR3: CASSLAGTPEGYKFF. The CDR3 nucleotides read TGCGCCAGCAGCTTAGCCGGGACCCCGGAAGGTTACAAGTTCTTC.

In this sample, this clonotype turned up once. This chain uses TRBV29-1 with TRBJ2-1; 8 nucleotides agree with TRBD2. V gave up 5 bases and J gave up 9 bases; unmatched junction bases: 18. The CDR3 has 16 amino acids. The germline CDR1 and CDR2 sequences are SQVTM and ANQGSEA. The CDR3 nucleotides read TGCAGCGTTCGGGGGGGCCCGGGACGGGCGTCGGGTGAGCAGTTCTTC. This encodes CSVRGGPGRASGEQFF.